This T cell receptor beta chain was retrieved from a study of blood T cell repertoires in COVID-19. Study-wide background: Acute-phase and convalescent COVID-19 samples originated in the United States, Italy and Spain. Sources were T cells, B-cell-depleted T cells, or PBMCs; the material itself was cDNA or gDNA.

Germline V gives CDR1 SGHVS, CDR2 FNYEAQ. The CDR3 contains 17 residues. V was trimmed by 5 bases and J by 0 bases, leaving 17 bases between them. In the study's own analysis: From reference gene primer amplification, estimates of nucleated cell counts were derived. Clones were sequenced by immunoSEQ multiplex PCR, and TCRdb holds only the in-frame ones, with some missing. V, J and clone size reflect that table, while D and trimming were determined from the DNA. Here the sample spans just over 95,000 clones, 70% to 90% being singletons. The material sequenced was peripheral blood. This receptor was identified in a man aged 55-75 years with acute or convalescent COVID-19. This chain connects TRBV7-6 to TRBJ2-1; a possible D gene is TRBD1 (5 bases). This CDR3 is CASSPLWGDSSYNEQFF. The CDR3 nucleotides are TGTGCCAGCAGCCCCCTTTGGGGCGACAGCTCCTACAATGAGCAGTTCTTC. The variable domain in full, completed from reference TRBV7-6 and TRBJ2-1, reads GAGVSQSPRYKVTKRGQDVALRCDPISGHVSLYWYRQALGQGPEFLTYFNYEAQQDKSGLPNDRFSAERPEGSISTLTIQRTEQRDSAMYRCASSPLWGDSSYNEQFFGPGTRLTVL.